What follows are 9 T cell receptor beta chains derived from one specimen sequenced in a study of blood T cell repertoires in COVID-19. Using immunoSEQ multiplex PCR, the repertoire was profiled, and TCRdb retains in-frame clones only, with some absent. Of roughly 190,000 clones listed, around 90% are singletons. Input material: peripheral blood. The source is a human donor in a cohort sampled during active COVID-19.

The rearrangement links TRBV12-5 to TRBJ1-3; no definite D call. CDR1 LGHNT and CDR2 FRNRAP come from the germline V gene. Trimming took off 2 bases at V and 3 bases at J, with 8 bases between the two ends. This CDR3 is built from 14 residues. The CDR3 region has the DNA TGTGCTAGTGGTTTGTGGGAGGGTGGAAACACCATATATTTT. It encodes CASGLWEGGNTIYF.

The chain joins TRBV24-1 to TRBJ2-1, with TRBD2 matching 7 bases. The V gene end was trimmed by 0 bases and the J gene end by 12 bases; junction bases not matched to a gene: 22. The CDR3 loop spans 19 amino acids. Per the germline V gene, CDR1 is KGHDR and CDR2 is SFDVKD. CDR3 region: CATSDLKSQAGRPGVGQFF. In DNA form, the CDR3 reads TGTGCCACCAGTGATTTGAAATCCCAAGCGGGGCGACCGGGGGTTGGGCAGTTCTTC.

This clone occurred a few times. V is TRBV12-5 and J is TRBJ2-5, with 12 bases fitting TRBD2. Germline assignment: CDR1 LGHNT and CDR2 FRNRAP. The CDR3 sequence is 15 residues long. Trimming at V came to 2 bases and at J to 4 bases, leaving 2 bases not matched to a gene. The CDR3 sequence is CASGLSGLAGETQYF. Written as DNA, the CDR3 is TGTGCTAGTGGTTTGTCGGGACTAGCGGGAGAGACCCAGTACTTC. The full variable domain, in which reference TRBV12-5 and TRBJ2-5 provide the parts outside the CDR3, is DARVTQTPRHKVTEMGQEVTMRCQPILGHNTVFWYRQTMMQGLELLAYFRNRAPLDDSGMPKDRFSAEMPDATLATLKIQPSEPRDSAVYFCASGLSGLAGETQYFGPGTRLLVL.

The gene calls are TRBV7-9 and TRBJ2-7; 7 nucleotides agree with TRBD1. Looked up from germline, CDR1 is SEHNR and CDR2 is FQNEAQ (reference sequence). Trimming took 5 bases from V and 0 from J; bases not matched to a gene: 7. This CDR3 has 15 amino acids. The chain's CDR3 is CASSGSGTVSYEQYF. Here the CDR3 DNA reads TGTGCCAGCAGCGGATCCGGGACAGTCTCCTACGAGCAGTACTTC.

The chain has TRBV5-8 and TRBJ1-6; TRBD1 matches 8 bases. Germline V gene lookup returns CDR1 SGHTS and CDR2 YDEGEE. Trimming took 0 bases from V and 10 from J; bases not matched to a gene: 9. The CDR3 sequence is 16 residues long. The CDR3 DNA is TGTGCCAGCAGCTTGGCCCTGGGGACAGGTTTATCACCCCTCCACTTT. Translated: CASSLALGTGLSPLHF.

The genes are TRBV27 and TRBJ1-5; D call uncertain. The CDR3 is 17 amino acids. V lost 6 bases to trimming and J lost 1 base, with 19 bases between them. CDR1 MNHEY and CDR2 SMNVEV come from the germline V gene (reference sequence). CDR3 sequence reads: CASSPAGLLLSNQPQHF. Here the CDR3 DNA reads TGTGCCAGCAGCCCCGCAGGTTTGTTGTTGAGCAATCAGCCCCAGCATTTT.

This clone was counted between two and nine times. The junction does not match germline at one end; this may be a read error. V and J are TRBV6-2 or TRBV6-3 and TRBJ1-2, with 7 bases identical to TRBD1. The CDR3 loop spans 12 amino acids. Germline CDR1 and CDR2: MNHEY and SVGEGT. In DNA form, the CDR3 reads TGTGCCAGCAGTGCCCCGGGACAGCCCTTCTCCTTC. This encodes CASSAPGQPFSF.

The chain carries TRBV5-5 and TRBJ2-3, with D tentatively TRBD1 (5 bases). This CDR3 is 13 amino acids long. Deletions cut 0 bases from V and 4 bases from J, with 6 bases between. CDR1 and CDR2 (germline): SGHKS, YYEKEE (reference sequence). The CDR3 sequence: CASSLGGPDTQYF. The CDR3 DNA reads as TGTGCCAGCAGCTTGGGGGGCCCAGATACGCAGTATTTT.

This chain uses TRBV10-2 with TRBJ1-2; no clear D. This CDR3 region has 14 residues. CDR1 is WSHSY, CDR2 SAAADI, per germline. Trimming removed 4 bases from V and 7 bases from J, with 16 bases in between. CDR3 amino acids: CASSVGGLHGGYTF. In DNA, the CDR3 is TGCGCCAGCAGTGTGGGCGGACTCCACGGTGGCTACACCTTC.